A selection of T cell receptor beta chains follows, all from one sample in a study of blood T cell repertoires in COVID-19. TCRdb's table, derived via immunoSEQ multiplex PCR, lists solely in-frame clones and lacks some. The profile shows around 75,000 clones, around 80% of them singletons. Material: peripheral blood. The receptors were gathered from a man aged 45-65 years with COVID-19, enrolled during active disease. Each CDR3 is given with its conserved first and last residue. Fields, in order: clone size, J gene, D gene, V gene, CDR3 protein, CDR3 DNA. D genes are given only for firm matches. Clone size is not always given. Where it is, it says once, few, many or a class for expanded clones.

>NA|TRBJ2-3|NA|TRBV6-5
CASSLDRGTDTQYF
TGTGCCAGCAGTCTCGATCGAGGCACAGATACGCAGTATTTT
>few|TRBJ1-2|NA|TRBV10-3
CASQTHQGDGYTF
TGTGCCTCCCAGACCCATCAGGGCGATGGCTACACCTTC
>NA|TRBJ2-1|TRBD2|TRBV9
CASSVVIAGAPGEQFF
TGTGCCAGCAGCGTAGTGATAGCGGGTGCCCCGGGTGAGCAGTTCTTC
>NA|TRBJ1-6|NA|TRBV4-2
CASSQGGPPGDSPLHF
TGTGCCAGCAGCCAAGGAGGACCCCCCGGGGATTCACCCCTCCACTTT
>NA|TRBJ1-2|NA|TRBV7-9
CASSLETETYGYTF
TGTGCCAGCAGCTTGGAGACGGAGACTTATGGCTACACCTTC
>NA|TRBJ1-1|NA|TRBV10-2
CASSGWAEAFF
TGCGCCAGCAGTGGATGGGCAGAAGCTTTCTTT
>NA|TRBJ2-1|NA|TRBV18
CASSPPTRAYLNEQFF
TGTGCCAGCTCACCACCTACCAGGGCTTACCTGAATGAGCAGTTCTTC
>few|TRBJ2-3|NA|TRBV11-2
CASSLAQGGGTDTQYF
TGTGCCAGCAGCTTAGCGCAGGGCGGTGGGACAGATACGCAGTATTTT
>NA|TRBJ2-1|TRBD1|TRBV28
CASSVGRPGTGVEQFF
TGTGCCAGCAGTGTCGGACGTCCCGGGACAGGGGTTGAGCAGTTCTTC
>medium-sized|TRBJ1-2|NA|TRBV4-3
CASSPHFADNGYGYTF
TGCGCCAGCAGCCCTCACTTTGCCGACAATGGCTATGGCTACACCTTC
>NA|TRBJ2-7|NA|TRBV24-1
CATSDLHEQYF
TGTGCCACCAGTGATTTGCATGAGCAGTACTTC
>NA|TRBJ2-7|NA|TRBV2
CASRALGGSRVYEQYF
TGTGCCAGCAGAGCGCTTGGGGGGAGCCGGGTCTACGAGCAGTACTTC
>NA|TRBJ1-1|TRBD1|TRBV5-4
CASSRGQAGYAFF
TGTGCCAGCAGCCGGGGACAGGCAGGGTACGCTTTCTTT
>NA|TRBJ2-1|TRBD2|TRBV10-2
CASRRLAGDNEQFF
TGCGCCAGCAGGCGGCTAGCGGGGGACAATGAGCAGTTCTTC
>NA|TRBJ2-1|TRBD1|TRBV3-1/TRBV3-2
CASSPYTGGAGNEQFF
TGTGCCAGCAGCCCTTACACAGGGGGTGCCGGTAATGAGCAGTTCTTC
>few|TRBJ2-3|NA|TRBV5-1
CASSSTLSTDTQYF
TGCGCCAGCAGCTCTACCTTAAGCACAGATACGCAGTATTTT
>NA|TRBJ1-6|TRBD1|TRBV2
CASSGRDRDLYSPLHF
TGTGCCAGCAGTGGCCGGGACAGGGATCTGTATTCACCCCTCCACTTT
>few|TRBJ2-2|NA|TRBV6-2/TRBV6-3
CASSPGSDLNTGELFF
TGTGCCAGCAGCCCCGGGAGCGACCTGAACACCGGGGAGCTGTTTTTT
>NA|TRBJ1-3|NA|TRBV9
CASSVALGNTIYF
TGTGCCAGCAGCGTAGCCTTGGGAAACACCATATATTTT
>once|TRBJ1-2|NA|TRBV29-1
CSAEHGGYGYTF
TGCAGCGCTGAGCACGGGGGGTATGGCTACACCTTC
>few|TRBJ2-1|TRBD2|TRBV11-3
CAPSLPAGGTYNEQFF
TGTGCCCCCTCACTCCCAGCGGGAGGCACCTACAATGAGCAGTTCTTC
>few|TRBJ1-5|TRBD1|TRBV19
CASRSPGQGDQPQHF
TGTGCCAGTAGATCACCGGGACAGGGCGATCAGCCCCAGCATTTT
>once|TRBJ2-3|NA|TRBV29-1
CSVEGLAVAGADTQYF
TGCAGCGTTGAAGGGTTAGCGGTAGCCGGGGCAGATACGCAGTATTTT
>NA|TRBJ1-5|NA|TRBV19
CASSMVKHSNQPQHF
TGTGCCAGTAGTATGGTGAAACATAGCAATCAGCCCCAGCATTTT
>NA|TRBJ2-7|TRBD1|TRBV5-1
CASSGRTGLYEQYF
TGCGCCAGCAGCGGTAGGACAGGGCTCTACGAGCAGTACTTC
>NA|TRBJ1-2|TRBD1|TRBV27
CASRGQGQAPYGYTF
TGTGCCAGCAGGGGGCAGGGACAGGCGCCCTATGGCTACACCTTC
>NA|TRBJ2-3|NA|TRBV25-1
CASSEFGRGADTQYF
TGTGCCAGCAGTGAATTCGGCAGGGGGGCAGATACGCAGTATTTT
>NA|TRBJ2-1|NA|TRBV23-1
CASSQPDYNEQFF
TGCGCCAGCAGTCAACCAGACTACAATGAGCAGTTCTTC
>NA|TRBJ2-7|NA|TRBV7-2
CASSLSGLDYEQYF
TGTGCCAGCAGCTTATCAGGCCTCGACTACGAGCAGTACTTC
>once|TRBJ2-7|TRBD2|TRBV11-2
CASSPGVLAGVSDEQYF
TGTGCCAGCAGCCCGGGGGTCCTAGCGGGAGTTTCCGACGAGCAGTACTTC